This entry lists 32 T cell receptor beta chains sequenced from one sample in a study of neoadjuvant anti-PD-1 for oral cavity cancer. Method: immunoSEQ multiplex PCR; TCRdb's copy keeps in-frame clones and lacks some. The table lists approximately 16,000 clones, 55% to 70% of them singletons. The sample in question was PBMCs, obtained before nivolumab (anti-PD-1) treatment. All receptors come from a person between 40 and 80 years old with oral cavity squamous cell carcinoma.

The V and J genes are TRBV9 and TRBJ2-4, with TRBD2 matching 11 bases. The CDR3 runs 16 residues. CDR1 and CDR2 (germline): SGDLS, YYNGEE. V was pared by 0 bases and J by 6 bases, with 5 bases of the junction left unmatched. The CDR3 DNA reads as TGTGCCAGCAGCGTAGGAGTCGGGACTAGCGGAAACATTCAGTACTTC. Its translation: CASSVGVGTSGNIQYF.

The rearrangement links TRBV5-1 to TRBJ2-7; TRBD1 aligns across 9 bases. CDR3 length: 15 residues. V was pared by 4 bases and J by 2 bases, with 7 bases of the junction left unmatched. Germline V CDR1 and CDR2: SGHRS, YFSETQ. The CDR3 region has the DNA TGCGCCAGCAGCCTTTGGACAGGGGCTACCTACGAGCAGTACTTC. Residues: CASSLWTGATYEQYF.

V is TRBV28 and J is TRBJ2-7, with 8 positions matching TRBD2. CDR1 is MDHEN, CDR2 SYDVKM, per germline. V shed 5 bases, J shed 0 bases, and the junction held 3 bases outside the gene matches. The CDR3 covers 14 residues. The CDR3 nucleotides are TGTGCCAGCAGTCCGGCGGGGGGCTCCTACGAGCAGTACTTC. Encoded protein: CASSPAGGSYEQYF.

This rearrangement joins TRBV10-1 to TRBJ2-3; D unresolved. The CDR3 loop spans 14 amino acids. Trimming removed 6 bases from V and 5 bases from J, with 15 bases in between. The germline V gene encodes CDR1 WNHNN and CDR2 SYGVQD (reference sequence). The CDR3 region has the DNA TGCGCCAGCAGCAAGGGCGAGGACCGAGATACGCAGTATTTT. It yields the protein CASSKGEDRDTQYF.

The V call is TRBV29-1, the J call TRBJ2-1; D gene ambiguous. Trimming removed 2 bases at V and 7 bases at J, with 15 bases between. The CDR3 runs to 14 residues. Germline-derived CDR1 and CDR2 are SQVTM and ANQGSEA. CDR3 region: CSVESPGLGNEQFF. For the CDR3, the DNA is TGCAGCGTTGAAAGCCCCGGCCTCGGGAATGAGCAGTTCTTC.

The V gene is TRBV9, the J gene TRBJ2-2, with 11 bases that match TRBD1. CDR1 is SGDLS and CDR2 is YYNGEE in the germline V gene. The CDR3 consists of 15 residues. Losses at the gene ends were 3 bases for V and 6 bases for J; bases not matched to a gene: 4. The CDR3 bases are TGTGCCAGCAGCGAGGGACAGGGGGGCGCCGGGGAGCTGTTTTTT. Its protein product is CASSEGQGGAGELFF. The whole variable domain, remainder taken from reference TRBV9 and TRBJ2-2, is DSGVTQTPKHLITATGQRVTLRCSPRSGDLSVYWYQQSLDQGLQFLIQYYNGEERAKGNILERFSAQQFPDLHSELNLSSLELGDSALYFCASSEGQGGAGELFFGEGSRLTVL.

There are a few counts of this clone. The chain joins TRBV14 to TRBJ1-1; D is uncertain. This CDR3 region has 13 residues. The V gene's germline CDR1 is SGHDN and CDR2 FVKESK. Trimming cost V 1 base and J 4 bases, with 7 bases left between them. The CDR3 loop is CASSQVPGTEAFF. The CDR3 region has the DNA TGTGCCAGCAGCCAAGTTCCAGGCACTGAAGCTTTCTTT.

The genes are TRBV5-5 and TRBJ2-5, with no clear D. From germline, CDR1 is SGHKS and CDR2 YYEKEE (reference sequence). This CDR3 region has 15 residues. Trimming shortened V by 6 bases and J by 2 bases, and 17 bases separated the two germline ends. CDR3 in amino acids: CASITVFNSQETQYF. As DNA, the CDR3 is TGTGCCAGCATCACGGTTTTTAACAGTCAAGAGACCCAGTACTTC.

This clone came up a few times. The sample holds other DNA sequences that translate to the same CDR3. The chain carries TRBV7-9 and TRBJ2-7, with a weak D call TRBD2 (6 bases). The CDR3 length is 14 residues. V was cut by 5 bases and J by 2 bases, with 13 bases left in between. Looked up from germline, CDR1 is SEHNR and CDR2 is FQNEAQ (reference sequence). The CDR3 DNA reads as TGTGCCAGCAGCCCCAGGGACTGGACCTACGAGCAGTACTTC. This translates into CASSPRDWTYEQYF. The variable domain in full, with the rest retrieved from reference TRBV7-9 and TRBJ2-7, is DTGVSQNPRHKITKRGQNVTFRCDPISEHNRLYWYRQTLGQGPEFLTYFQNEAQLEKSRLLSDRFSAERPKGSFSTLEIQRTEQGDSAMYLCASSPRDWTYEQYFGPGTRLTVT.

The V gene is TRBV6-5, the J gene TRBJ2-2; D may be TRBD1 (5 bases). CDR1 and CDR2 (germline): MNHEY, SVGAGI. The V end lost 5 bases, the J end lost 1 base, and 11 bases lay between the germline ends. The CDR3 sequence is 15 residues long. The CDR3 reads CASSLRQGNTGELFF. For the CDR3, the DNA is TGTGCCAGCAGTCTAAGGCAGGGGAACACCGGGGAGCTGTTTTTT.

This clone has a handful of counts. The chain combines TRBV9 with TRBJ2-2, with unresolved D. In germline, CDR1 is SGDLS, CDR2 YYNGEE. There are 18 residues in the CDR3. Trimming removed 0 bases from V and 3 bases from J, with 18 bases in between. The CDR3 DNA sequence: TGTGCCAGCAGCGTAGAAGGGAATGGCGACGACGACACCGGGGAGCTGTTTTTT. Translated: CASSVEGNGDDDTGELFF.

This chain uses TRBV10-3 with TRBJ1-1; 7 bases match TRBD1. The V gene end was trimmed by 11 bases and the J gene end by 0 bases; junction bases not matched to a gene: 6. Germline lookup yields CDR1 ENHRY and CDR2 SYGVKD. The CDR3 is 13 residues long. The CDR3 sequence is CAGKQGLNTEAFF. CDR3 sequence (DNA): TGTGCCGGTAAACAGGGGTTGAACACTGAAGCTTTCTTT.

This clone was counted a single time. This chain uses TRBV10-1 with TRBJ1-1; D gene unclear. The CDR3 is 13 amino acids. Germline V lookup: CDR1 WNHNN, CDR2 SYGVQD (reference sequence). V was shortened by 6 bases and J by 0 bases, with 8 bases between the two germline ends. CDR3 loop: CASSRRMNTEAFF. The CDR3 coding sequence is TGCGCCAGCAGCCGACGGATGAACACTGAAGCTTTCTTT.

V usage is TRBV11-2 and J usage is TRBJ2-7, with 13 bases lining up with TRBD2. There are 18 residues in the CDR3. Germline CDR1 is SGHAT and CDR2 is FQNNGV. V lost 5 bases and J lost 1; bases outside the gene matches: 11. The DNA for the CDR3 is TGTGCCAGCAGCCGCATACTAGCGGGAGGGCCAGAGTCCTACGAGCAGTACTTC. Translating it yields CASSRILAGGPESYEQYF.

This rearrangement joins TRBV5-1 to TRBJ2-2, with 16 bases identical to TRBD2. Germline CDR1 reads SGHRS; CDR2 reads YFSETQ. V shed 3 bases, J shed 3 bases, and the junction held 5 bases outside the gene matches. The CDR3 consists of 18 residues. This CDR3 reads CASSYGTSGRDHTGELFF. As DNA, the CDR3 is TGCGCCAGCAGCTACGGGACTAGCGGGAGGGATCACACCGGGGAGCTGTTTTTT.

The chain carries TRBV5-1 and TRBJ2-7; 8 positions agree with TRBD1. V gave up 4 bases and J gave up 3 bases; unmatched junction bases: 6. Germline CDR1 reads SGHRS; CDR2 reads YFSETQ. This CDR3 has 14 residues. CDR3 nucleotides: TGCGCCAGCAGCCCCAACACAGGGGGCTACGAGCAGTACTTC. Amino acids: CASSPNTGGYEQYF.

V usage is TRBV7-9 and J usage is TRBJ2-5; perhaps TRBD1 as D (6 bases). CDR1 SEHNR and CDR2 FQNEAQ come from the germline V gene (reference sequence). The CDR3 is 16 amino acids. V was trimmed by 1 base and J by 4 bases, leaving 16 bases between them. CDR3 protein: CASSLESWTAAETQYF. The CDR3 nucleotides read TGTGCCAGCAGCTTAGAGTCGTGGACAGCAGCAGAGACCCAGTACTTC.

The chain combines TRBV19 with TRBJ1-5, with D maybe TRBD1 (6 bases). The V gene's germline CDR1 is LNHDA and CDR2 SQIVND (reference sequence). This CDR3 spans 17 amino acids. The V and J ends lost 3 bases and 3 bases respectively, with 18 bases between them. CDR3 sequence reads: CASSMSVSRDTNQPQHF. CDR3 sequence (DNA): TGTGCCAGTAGTATGTCCGTTAGCCGGGACACCAATCAGCCCCAGCATTTT.

The V gene is TRBV28, the J gene TRBJ1-1; no firm D call. Germline loops: CDR1 MDHEN, CDR2 SYDVKM. The CDR3 spans 11 residues. Trimming removed 8 bases at V and 2 bases at J, with 6 bases between. This chain's CDR3 is CASRGNTEAFF. CDR3 sequence (DNA): TGTGCCAGCCGGGGAAACACTGAAGCTTTCTTT.

This clone appeared a single time. V and J are TRBV5-1 and TRBJ2-5; 8 bases match TRBD2. Germline V gene lookup returns CDR1 SGHRS and CDR2 YFSETQ. V was pared by 2 bases and J by 5 bases, with 14 bases of the junction left unmatched. The CDR3 has 17 residues. CDR3 in amino acids: CASSLRRLAGMSETQYF. The CDR3 coding sequence is TGCGCCAGCAGCTTACGTCGATTAGCGGGGATGAGTGAGACCCAGTACTTC.

Only a few counts were recorded for this clone. The chain employs TRBV18 and TRBJ2-1, with D possibly being TRBD1 (5 bases). V was clipped by 0 bases and J by 8 bases, with 17 bases between them. Germline values: CDR1 KGHSH, CDR2 LQKENI. The CDR3 length is 16 residues. CDR3: CASSPPVSQGMDEQFF. The CDR3 DNA sequence: TGTGCCAGCTCACCACCGGTTTCTCAGGGAATGGATGAGCAGTTCTTC.

The genes are TRBV5-1 and TRBJ1-5, with D perhaps matching TRBD1 (5 bases). V was pared by 0 bases and J by 3 bases, with 10 bases between. Germline V gives CDR1 SGHRS, CDR2 YFSETQ. CDR3 length: 15 amino acids. CDR3 region: CASSLDGGNNQPQHF. DNA for the CDR3: TGCGCCAGCAGCTTGGATGGGGGAAACAATCAGCCCCAGCATTTT.

The gene calls are TRBV30 and TRBJ2-1; 12 positions match TRBD2. V lost 5 bases to trimming and J lost 4 bases; unmatched junction nucleotides: 3. The CDR3 totals 14 residues. Germline V gene lookup returns CDR1 GTSNPN and CDR2 SVGIG (reference sequence). Written as DNA, the CDR3 is TGTGCCTGGGGGCTAGCGGGAGGGTACAATGAGCAGTTCTTC. Its protein is CAWGLAGGYNEQFF.

This clone has just one count. The chain is built from TRBV6-5 and TRBJ2-7; 9 bases agree with TRBD1. CDR3 length: 13 residues. The ends lost 6 bases at V and 3 bases at J; junction bases unmatched: 3. The germline gives CDR1 MNHEY, CDR2 SVGAGI. The CDR3 DNA follows: TGTGCCAGCAGATCGGGACAGGGCTACGAGCAGTACTTC. Protein sequence: CASRSGQGYEQYF.

This chain connects TRBV9 to TRBJ1-1; possible D gene TRBD1, 5 bases. CDR3 size: 15 residues. V lost 0 bases and J 1 base, leaving 10 bases between the germline ends. Germline CDR1 is SGDLS and CDR2 is YYNGEE. In DNA form, the CDR3 reads TGTGCCAGCAGCGTAGAGCCGGGACCGAACACTGAAGCTTTCTTT. Translated, it gives CASSVEPGPNTEAFF.

The genes are TRBV7-3 and TRBJ2-2; 9 bases are shared with TRBD2. The V segment lost 5 bases and the J segment 4 bases; nucleotides outside the gene matches: 8. There are 16 residues in the CDR3. Germline values: CDR1 SGHTA, CDR2 FQGTGA. The DNA for the CDR3 is TGTGCCAGCAGCCCCCGGGGTAGCGGGAGCACCGGGGAGCTGTTTTTT. Protein: CASSPRGSGSTGELFF.

The chain joins TRBV7-8 to TRBJ2-7; 9 bases are shared with TRBD2. This CDR3 has 20 residues. Germline V CDR1 and CDR2: SGHVS, FQNEAQ. The junction had 22 bases not matched to a gene; V was cut back by 2 bases and J by 5 bases. The CDR3 DNA reads TGTGCCAGCAGCTTAAAGGAATGGGATAGCGGGGGACCCCCCCCTAACGAGCAGTACTTC. It codes for CASSLKEWDSGGPPPNEQYF.

J is TRBJ2-2 and V is TRBV5-1; D call uncertain. The CDR3 loop spans 14 amino acids. The germline CDR1 and CDR2 sequences are SGHRS and YFSETQ. V shed 0 bases and J shed 2 bases, with 5 bases lying between them. CDR3 coding DNA: TGCGCCAGCAGCTTGGAAGCTAACACCGGGGAGCTGTTTTTT. Amino acid sequence: CASSLEANTGELFF. Full variable domain (remainder filled in from reference TRBV5-1 and TRBJ2-2): KAGVTQTPRYLIKTRGQQVTLSCSPISGHRSVSWYQQTPGQGLQFLFEYFSETQRNKGNFPGRFSGRQFSNSRSEMNVSTLELGDSALYLCASSLEANTGELFFGEGSRLTVL.

The chain couples TRBV10-3 to TRBJ1-4; D is possibly TRBD1 (5 bases). The CDR3 runs 16 residues. The germline gives CDR1 ENHRY, CDR2 SYGVKD. Trimming took off 0 bases at V and 7 bases at J, with 15 bases between the two ends. CDR3 sequence (DNA): TGTGCCATCAGTGAGTCGTACGGGGGGAGAAGTGAAAAACTGTTTTTT. This sequence encodes CAISESYGGRSEKLFF.

CDR3 sequence: CASSRAGPSGNTIYF. The CDR3 DNA reads as TGTGCCAGCAGTCGGGCGGGGCCCTCTGGAAACACCATATATTTT. This chain links TRBV6-6 with TRBJ1-3, with D possibly being TRBD1 (5 bases). Trimming stripped 5 bases from V and 0 bases from J, with 11 bases between. CDR3 length: 15 residues. CDR1 MNHNY and CDR2 SVGAGI come from the germline V gene (reference sequence).

This chain links TRBV7-2 with TRBJ2-1, with TRBD2 matching 7 bases. V dropped 5 bases and J dropped 7; count of bases not matched to a gene: 11. The germline CDR1 and CDR2 sequences are SGHTA and FQGNSA. This CDR3 is 15 amino acids long. The CDR3 here is CASSTWTRVGNEQFF. The DNA for the CDR3 is TGTGCCAGCAGCACGTGGACTAGAGTTGGGAATGAGCAGTTCTTC. The variable domain in full, completed from reference TRBV7-2 and TRBJ2-1, reads GAGVSQSPSNKVTEKGKDVELRCDPISGHTALYWYRQSLGQGLEFLIYFQGNSAPDKSGLPSDRFSAERTGGSVSTLTIQRTQQEDSAVYLCASSTWTRVGNEQFFGPGTRLTVL.

This clone was found once. This chain connects TRBV5-4 to TRBJ2-1; 15 bases match TRBD2. V lost 1 base, J lost 8 bases, and 7 bases stayed unmatched. The CDR3 contains 17 residues. Germline loops: CDR1 SGHNT, CDR2 YYREEE (reference sequence). This CDR3 reads CASSLRTSGRAVDEQFF. DNA for the CDR3: TGTGCCAGCAGCTTGCGGACTAGCGGGAGGGCAGTTGATGAGCAGTTCTTC. Supplemented by reference TRBV5-4 and TRBJ2-1, the full variable domain reads ETGVTQSPTHLIKTRGQQVTLRCSSQSGHNTVSWYQQALGQGPQFIFQYYREEENGRGNFPPRFSGLQFPNYSSELNVNALELDDSALYLCASSLRTSGRAVDEQFFGPGTRLTVL.